This T cell receptor beta chain stems from a study of cytomegalovirus exposure and HLA in healthy donors. Broader study findings: Later analysis demonstrated an association between a missense DCLRE1C variant and TCR beta V- and J-gene trimming. For cytomegalovirus status, the classifier reportedly gave diagnoses with high specificity and sensitivity. Reports indicate that TCR beta sequences accurately predicted the HLA-A and HLA-B alleles of most subjects. Usually a TCR sequence was rare, but some public TCRs were found in many donors.

This clone was seen more than once but under ten times. What it recognizes is unknown. 60 Vbeta and 13 Jbeta primers were used in PCR. Libraries were prepared by immunoSEQ multiplex PCR; TCRdb keeps only in-frame clonotypes and omits some of them. Among 150,000 to 200,000 clones, roughly 84% were seen once, and the ten largest hold approximately 0.25%. Per the germline V gene, CDR1 is SGHDT and CDR2 is YYEEEE. V shed 4 bases and J 3 bases; nucleotides not matched to a gene: 12. The CDR3 runs to 18 residues. The origin of this receptor is a boy aged 5 to 17 in good health and CMV-seronegative. The chain joins TRBV5-6 to TRBJ2-7; TRBD2 matches 14 bases. The material sequenced was PBMCs. This chain's CDR3 is CASSPGLAGVATNYEQYF. The CDR3 nucleotides read TGTGCCAGCAGCCCGGGACTAGCGGGAGTGGCGACTAACTACGAGCAGTACTTC.